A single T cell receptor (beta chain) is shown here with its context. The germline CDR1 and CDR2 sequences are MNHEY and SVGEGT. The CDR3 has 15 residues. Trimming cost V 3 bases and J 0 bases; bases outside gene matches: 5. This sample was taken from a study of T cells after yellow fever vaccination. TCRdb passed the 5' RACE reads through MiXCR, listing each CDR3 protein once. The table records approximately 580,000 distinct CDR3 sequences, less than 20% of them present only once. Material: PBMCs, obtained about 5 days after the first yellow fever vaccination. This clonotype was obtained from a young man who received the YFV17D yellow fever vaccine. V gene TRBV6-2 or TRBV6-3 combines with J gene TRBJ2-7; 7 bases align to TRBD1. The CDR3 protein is CASSYGPGGSYEQYF. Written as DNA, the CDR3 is TGTGCCAGCAGTTATGGTCCAGGGGGCTCCTACGAGCAGTACTTC.